This TCR beta chain is drawn from a study of OX40 agonist ivuxolimab in advanced cancers. Study overall: Every 2 weeks, patients got intravenous ivuxolimab at one of six dose levels (0.01-10 mg/kg).

Broader study findings: Relative to CD4+ cells, CD8+ T cells on average had more expanded clones.

This table comes from immunoSEQ multiplex PCR, and its TCRdb copy is limited to in-frame clones, with some not included. The top ten hold 0.7% to 0.9% of the sample, which has 50,000 to 65,000 clones, around nine tenths seen once. This clone was found a few times. The target antigen is unknown. Per the germline V gene, CDR1 is MNHNS and CDR2 is SASEGT. The CDR3 extends over 12 amino acids. V was clipped by 8 bases and J by 8 bases; unmatched bases: 5. The chain is built from TRBV6-1 and TRBJ1-2; 10 bases are a match to TRBD1. The source was CD4+ or CD8+ T cells sorted from blood, collected in a trial of the OX40 agonist ivuxolimab. The source of this sequence is an adult with an advanced solid tumor such as melanoma, head and neck, liver or kidney cancer. The CDR3 loop is CASSGQGEGYTF. In nucleotides, the CDR3 is TGTGCCAGCTCCGGACAGGGGGAAGGCTACACCTTC.